The TCR beta chain described here comes from a study of T cells in Graves' hyperthyroidism and ophthalmopathy. Study results and caveats: Using 13 V-J features, a model discriminated ophthalmopathy from stable hyperthyroidism. Most clonotypes expanded in thyroid above 0.001 were likewise present in blood.

Not enrolled were patients with uncontrolled infection, other autoimmune disease, pregnancy or lactation. RNA transcripts were the template for amplifying TCR beta CDR3 regions. A first-round RT-PCR of the TCR CDR3 used the HTBI primer set. In TCRdb, the multiplex PCR reads were re-called with MiXCR into one record per CDR3 protein. The data hold around 600,000 distinct CDR3 sequences, with approximately 14% observed a single time. On this clonotype: What it binds is not known. The conserved closing phenylalanine or tryptophan is absent in this CDR3, likely reflecting a read error.

Germline V lookup: CDR1 LNHDA, CDR2 SQIVND (reference sequence). Trimming removed 5 bases from V and 3 bases from J, with 11 bases in between. The CDR3 consists of 14 residues. The source is a young woman with Graves' ophthalmopathy. The V and J genes are TRBV19 and TRBJ2-1; D perhaps matches TRBD2 (6 bases). Sequencing was done on a sample of blood. The CDR3 nucleotides are TGTGCCAGTAGTCCGGGAGAGGGCTACAATGAGCAGTTCCTC. As protein: CASSPGEGYNEQFL.